This T cell receptor (beta chain) was identified in a study of breast tumors, draining lymph nodes, adjacent tissues. Study observations and caveats: Compared with lymph nodes, tumors were less diverse; compared with nontumor tissue, more.

TCRdb re-called the multiplex PCR reads with MiXCR, one entry per CDR3 protein. The sample holds under 110,000 distinct CDR3 sequences; around 30% are singletons and the top ten take 5.5% to 6%. CDR3 length equals 14 residues. Germline V CDR1 and CDR2: SGDLS, YYNGEE. Samples came from axillary lymph nodes draining the breast cancer. A word on this clonotype: Antigen unknown. This could be a read error, since a much larger clone is one nucleotide away.

This TCR derives from a female donor with breast cancer. Some clones in this sample may be carry-over from other donors' samples. Sample: axillary lymph node tissue. The V and J genes are TRBV9 and TRBJ2-7, with TRBD2 identical over 10 bases. The CDR3 region has the DNA TGTGCCAGCAGCCCGGGACTAGCGATCTACGAGCAGTCCTTC. It is translated as CASSPGLAIYEQSF. The variable domain in full, with the rest retrieved from reference TRBV9 and TRBJ2-7, is DSGVTQTPKHLITATGQRVTLRCSPRSGDLSVYWYQQSLDQGLQFLIQYYNGEERAKGNILERFSAQQFPDLHSELNLSSLELGDSALYFCASSPGLAIYEQSFGPGTRLTVT.